One and the same sample provided the 20 T cell receptor beta chains below, sequenced in a study of T cell repertoires in cytomegalovirus infection. In TCRdb, the reads were re-called with MiXCR into one record per CDR3 protein. The table includes 400,000 to 600,000 distinct CDR3 sequences, approximately 42% detected once. These receptors' antigens are unknown. The material was cultured PBMCs, obtained from culture after CMV antigen stimulation. Receptor source: a human donor in good health (CMV status not recorded). Some clones in this sample may be carry-over from other donors' samples.

The genes are TRBV4-1 and TRBJ1-2; 9 bases align to TRBD1. This CDR3 is built from 14 residues. CDR1 and CDR2 from the germline V gene are MGHRA and YSYEKL. V lost 3 bases to trimming and J lost 6 bases; unmatched junction nucleotides: 5. For the CDR3, the DNA is TGCGCCAGCAGCCATGCTAGGGACAGGGATGGCTACACCTTC. It specifies CASSHARDRDGYTF.

This clonotype showed up just a few times. The rearrangement links TRBV6-6 to TRBJ2-1; no definite D call. The CDR3 sequence is 12 residues long. V shed 4 bases and J shed 8 bases, with 9 bases lying between them. CDR1 and CDR2 from the germline V gene are MNHNY and SVGAGI (reference sequence). The CDR3 sequence is CASSFGFYEQFF. DNA of the CDR3: TGTGCCAGCAGTTTTGGGTTTTATGAGCAGTTCTTC.

This rearrangement joins TRBV7-6 to TRBJ1-3, with D maybe TRBD1 (5 bases). Germline assignment: CDR1 SGHVS and CDR2 FNYEAQ. The germline V and J ends were trimmed by 0 bases and 0 bases, with 9 bases remaining between them. CDR3 length: 16 amino acids. The CDR3 region is CASSLAGGTSGNTIYF. CDR3 in DNA: TGTGCCAGCAGCTTAGCGGGGGGTACCTCTGGAAACACCATATATTTT.

The chain carries TRBV7-2 and TRBJ2-1; 8 nucleotides agree with TRBD2. The ends lost 8 bases at V and 8 bases at J; junction bases unmatched: 14. This CDR3 has 15 residues. Germline V gives CDR1 SGHTA, CDR2 FQGNSA. The DNA for the CDR3 is TGTGCCAGCGCAGCCCGAGTGGGACTAGGCTATGAGCAGTTCTTC. Residues: CASAARVGLGYEQFF.

This chain connects TRBV20-1 to TRBJ2-7, with 9 bases identical to TRBD2. Trimming removed 3 bases from V and 1 base from J; junction bases left unmatched: 10. The CDR3 is 16 residues long. The V gene's germline CDR1 is DFQATT and CDR2 SNEGSKA (reference sequence). The CDR3 DNA sequence: TGCAGTGCTAGTCCTAGCGGGATAATAGGGTCCTACGAGCAGTACTTC. This encodes CSASPSGIIGSYEQYF.

The genes are TRBV19 and TRBJ2-1, with 7 positions matching TRBD1. Trimming at V came to 7 bases and at J to 4 bases, leaving 4 bases not matched to a gene. CDR3 length: 13 residues. The germline CDR1 and CDR2 sequences are LNHDA and SQIVND (reference sequence). This CDR3 reads CASIGDSYNEQFF. The CDR3 nucleotides are TGTGCCAGTATCGGGGACAGTTACAATGAGCAGTTCTTC.

The chain has TRBV7-2 and TRBJ2-7; D might be TRBD1 (6 bases). V was shortened by 5 bases and J by 5 bases, with 16 bases between the two germline ends. The CDR3 spans 14 residues. The germline CDR1 and CDR2 sequences are SGHTA and FQGNSA. The CDR3 reads CASSVTGFVHEQYF. The CDR3 nucleotides read TGTGCCAGCAGCGTAACAGGGTTTGTCCACGAGCAGTACTTC. Combining the CDR3 with reference TRBV7-2 and TRBJ2-7 gives the whole variable domain GAGVSQSPSNKVTEKGKDVELRCDPISGHTALYWYRQSLGQGLEFLIYFQGNSAPDKSGLPSDRFSAERTGGSVSTLTIQRTQQEDSAVYLCASSVTGFVHEQYFGPGTRLTVT.

The chain couples TRBV4-1 to TRBJ2-3; possible D gene TRBD1, 6 bases. This CDR3 spans 16 amino acids. CDR1 and CDR2 from the germline V gene are MGHRA and YSYEKL. V was pared by 1 base and J by 2 bases, with 13 bases between. In DNA form, the CDR3 reads TGCGCCAGCAGCCAAGGGGTTTGGACAGTCACAGATACGCAGTATTTT. Translating gives CASSQGVWTVTDTQYF.

This clonotype was observed once. The V call is TRBV29-1, the J call TRBJ2-1; 7 nucleotides match TRBD2. J was trimmed by 6 bases and V by 0 bases; bases with no gene match: 11. This CDR3 contains 16 residues. Per germline, CDR1 SQVTM and CDR2 ANQGSEA. The CDR3, as DNA: TGCAGCGTTGAAGATTTCTGGGAGGGGTCGGGCAATGAGCAGTTCTTC. Its protein product is CSVEDFWEGSGNEQFF.

This clonotype has just one count. The V call is TRBV3-1, the J call TRBJ2-3; no definite D call. CDR3 size: 15 residues. Germline CDR1 LGHDT, CDR2 YNNKEL (reference sequence). V was cut by 0 bases and J by 0 bases, with 7 bases left in between. The CDR3 nucleotides read TGTGCCAGCAGCCAAGACTACACTAGCACAGATACGCAGTATTTT. Residues: CASSQDYTSTDTQYF.

This clonotype was found a few times. The chain joins TRBV12-3 or TRBV12-4 to TRBJ2-7; D is perhaps TRBD2 (7 bases). The CDR3 has 15 residues. Trimming left V 2 bases short and J 6 bases short, with 17 bases between. CDR3 coding DNA: TGTGCCAGCAGTTTAATCGGGGGGCGCCTGGGCGAGCAGTACTTC. Its protein is CASSLIGGRLGEQYF.

This clonotype occurred a few times. The V call is TRBV7-2, the J call TRBJ2-1, with 8 bases matching TRBD2. The germline V gene encodes CDR1 SGHTA and CDR2 FQGNSA. V trimming: 4 bases; J trimming: 3 bases; junction bases outside the gene matches: 2. This CDR3 is 14 amino acids long. CDR3 sequence: CASSYSGDYNEQFF. CDR3 bases: TGTGCCAGCAGCTATAGCGGGGACTACAATGAGCAGTTCTTC.

This chain connects TRBV5-5 to TRBJ2-3, with a possible D match to TRBD2 (6 bases). CDR1 is SGHKS, CDR2 YYEKEE, per germline (reference sequence). CDR3 length: 16 amino acids. Trimming cost V 4 bases and J 0 bases, with 15 bases left between them. The CDR3 sequence is CASSPWGSGSTDTQYF. The CDR3 DNA follows: TGTGCCAGCAGCCCTTGGGGTAGCGGCAGCACAGATACGCAGTATTTT.

This clonotype turned up a few times. V gene TRBV7-2 combines with J gene TRBJ2-5; maybe TRBD2 (5 bases). This CDR3 is built from 14 residues. V was shortened by 5 bases and J by 2 bases, with 12 bases between the two germline ends. CDR1 and CDR2 (germline): SGHTA, FQGNSA. The CDR3 DNA reads as TGTGCCAGCAGCCCAGCGGTGGGGCAAGAGACCCAGTACTTC. It codes for CASSPAVGQETQYF.

This chain connects TRBV7-8 to TRBJ2-3, with D unresolved. CDR1 SGHVS and CDR2 FQNEAQ come from the germline V gene. This CDR3 is 13 amino acids long. Trimming shortened V by 6 bases and J by 2 bases, and 9 bases separated the two germline ends. The CDR3 region is CASRGGVTDTQYF. CDR3 coding DNA: TGTGCCAGCAGGGGTGGGGTCACAGATACGCAGTATTTT.

This chain connects TRBV6-6 to TRBJ1-2; D is unclear. The germline V gene has CDR1 MNHNY and CDR2 SVGAGI (reference sequence). The CDR3 spans 11 residues. Deletions cut 8 bases from V and 8 bases from J, with 12 bases between. The CDR3 is CASLNFLGYTF. CDR3 DNA sequence: TGTGCCAGCCTTAACTTCCTAGGCTACACCTTC.

In this sample, this clonotype turned up a few times. This chain uses TRBV2 with TRBJ2-2; D ambiguous. The germline gives CDR1 SNHLY, CDR2 FYNNEI. The CDR3 totals 12 residues. With 7 bases removed from V and 6 bases from J, the gap between germline ends came to 9 bases. CDR3 amino acids: CASMTGPGELFF. CDR3 in DNA: TGTGCCAGCATGACCGGGCCCGGGGAGCTGTTTTTT.

The chain links TRBV7-4 to TRBJ1-1; 9 nucleotides match TRBD1. Looked up from germline, CDR1 is SGHVT and CDR2 is SQSDAQ. The CDR3 loop spans 15 amino acids. V dropped 5 bases and J dropped 3; count of bases not matched to a gene: 7. DNA of the CDR3: TGTGCCAGCAGCCGTGGACAGGGGACGTACACTGAAGCTTTCTTT. Protein: CASSRGQGTYTEAFF.

CDR3: CASSQDPAGLGYNEQFF. Here the CDR3 DNA reads TGCGCCAGCAGCCAAGATCCTGCAGGGCTGGGCTACAATGAGCAGTTCTTC. The rearrangement links TRBV4-1 to TRBJ2-1; tentatively, D is TRBD1 (5 bases). V was shortened by 0 bases and J by 3 bases, with 15 bases between the two germline ends. The CDR3 length is 17 residues. Per germline, CDR1 MGHRA and CDR2 YSYEKL.

The chain is built from TRBV7-2 and TRBJ1-6; D ambiguous. This CDR3 region has 17 residues. The ends were cut back, 2 bases at V and 0 bases at J, with 11 bases in the middle. CDR1 and CDR2 (germline): SGHTA, FQGNSA. CDR3 residues: CASSLRTRSSYNSPLHF. In DNA, the CDR3 is TGTGCCAGCAGCTTAAGGACGAGGAGCTCCTATAATTCACCCCTCCACTTT.